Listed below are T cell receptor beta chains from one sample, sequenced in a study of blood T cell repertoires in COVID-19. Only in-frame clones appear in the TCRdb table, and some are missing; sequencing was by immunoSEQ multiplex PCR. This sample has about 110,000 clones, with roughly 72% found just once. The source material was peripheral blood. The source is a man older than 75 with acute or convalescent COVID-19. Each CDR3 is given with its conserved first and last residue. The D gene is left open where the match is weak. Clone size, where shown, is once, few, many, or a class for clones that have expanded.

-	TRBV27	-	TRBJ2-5	TGTGCCAGCAGTTTACGCTGGAGGGAGACCCAGTACTTC	CASSLRWRETQYF
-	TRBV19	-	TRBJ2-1	TGTGCCAGTAGTATAGGTAACAGGGAGTGGGATGAGCAGTTCTTC	CASSIGNREWDEQFF
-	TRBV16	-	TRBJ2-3	TGTGCCAGCAGCCAGCGGGCAGATACGCAGTATTTT	CASSQRADTQYF
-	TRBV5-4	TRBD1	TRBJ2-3	TGTGCCAGCAGCTACAGGGGGCTTGGCGCAGATACGCAGTATTTT	CASSYRGLGADTQYF
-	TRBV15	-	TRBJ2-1	TGTGCCACCAGCAGAGGTCAGTCCTACAATGAGCAGTTCTTC	CATSRGQSYNEQFF
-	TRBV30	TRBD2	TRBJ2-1	TGTGCCTGGAGTGCCACTAGCGGGAGGACCAATGAGCAGTTCTTC	CAWSATSGRTNEQFF
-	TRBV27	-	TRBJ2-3	TGTGCCAGCAGTTTAGCAGGGGGGTTCGCAGATACGCAGTATTTT	CASSLAGGFADTQYF
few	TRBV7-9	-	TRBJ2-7	TGTGCCAGCAGCCCAACAGGTGGCACCTACGAGCAGTACTTC	CASSPTGGTYEQYF
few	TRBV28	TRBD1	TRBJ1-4	TGTGCCAGCAGCCTGGGACAGGGTCAAGTTGAAAAACTGTTTTTT	CASSLGQGQVEKLFF
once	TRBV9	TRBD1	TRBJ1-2	TGTGCCAGCAGCGTTGAGACACCGGGACAGCTCACTAACTATGGCTACACCTTC	CASSVETPGQLTNYGYTF
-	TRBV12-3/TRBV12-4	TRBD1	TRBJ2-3	TGTGCCAGCAGTTGGGGACAGGGGAATACGCAGTATTTT	CASSWGQGNTQYF
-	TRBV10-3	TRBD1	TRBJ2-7	TGTGCCATCAGCGGATATAGCAGGGACAGGGCCAGCTCCTACGAGCAGTACTTC	CAISGYSRDRASSYEQYF
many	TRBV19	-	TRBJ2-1	TGTGCCAGTATTCAAGGCGGCGGAGGATACAATGAGCAGTTCTTC	CASIQGGGGYNEQFF
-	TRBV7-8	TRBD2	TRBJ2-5	TGTGCCAGCAGGGGGACTAGCAGGCAGACCCAGTACTTC	CASRGTSRQTQYF
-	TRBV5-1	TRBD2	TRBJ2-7	TGCGCCAGCAGCCCCTTAGCGGGCGCCTACGAGCAGTACTTC	CASSPLAGAYEQYF
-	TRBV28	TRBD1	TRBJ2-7	TGTGCCAGCAGTCCCGGGACAGGGGGACAATACGAGCAGTACTTC	CASSPGTGGQYEQYF
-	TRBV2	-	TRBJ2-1	TGTGCCAGCAGTTCCCAGGGATTATCCTACAATGAGCAGTTCTTC	CASSSQGLSYNEQFF
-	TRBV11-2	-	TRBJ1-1	TGTGCCAGCAGTTTAGACGGGACATGGGGCACTGAAGCTTTCTTT	CASSLDGTWGTEAFF
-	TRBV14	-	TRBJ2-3	TGTGCCAGCAGCCCCGGACAATTGAATACGCAGTATTTT	CASSPGQLNTQYF
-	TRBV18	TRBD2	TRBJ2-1	TGTGCCAGCTCACCGAAAGGACTAGCGGGAGTTGATGAGCAGTTCTTC	CASSPKGLAGVDEQFF
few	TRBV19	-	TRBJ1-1	TGTGCCAGTAGCCCCGGGACATTGAACACTGAAGCTTTCTTT	CASSPGTLNTEAFF
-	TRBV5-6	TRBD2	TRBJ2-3	TGTGCCAGCAGTAACCCGGGACTAGCTGGAGATACGCAGTATTTT	CASSNPGLAGDTQYF
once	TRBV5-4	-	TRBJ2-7	TGTGCCAGCAGCTTGAGAGGGCGGCAAACCTACGAGCAGTACTTC	CASSLRGRQTYEQYF
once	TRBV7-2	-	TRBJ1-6	TGTGCCAGCAGCTTAAAGGAGCCGATTTCACCCCTCCACTTT	CASSLKEPISPLHF
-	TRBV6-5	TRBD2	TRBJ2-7	TGTGCCAGTACGCGGCGGCGGGAGGGCCCGGAAGAGCAGTACTTC	CASTRRREGPEEQYF
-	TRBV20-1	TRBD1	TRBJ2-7	TGCAGTGTCAGCAGGGACAGGCCCACTTTC	CSVSRDRPTF
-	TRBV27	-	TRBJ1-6	TGTGCCAGCAGTCCCAGGGCCCGCTCACCCCTCCACTTT	CASSPRARSPLHF
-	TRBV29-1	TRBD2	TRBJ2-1	TGCAGCGTTGAAGGCAGAACTAGCGGGAGTTGGTCCTACAATGAGCAGTTCTTC	CSVEGRTSGSWSYNEQFF
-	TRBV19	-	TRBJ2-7	TGTGCCAGTAGTATAATTCACAGCACCTCCTACGAGCAGTACTTC	CASSIIHSTSYEQYF
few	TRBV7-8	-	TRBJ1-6	TGTGCCAGCAGCTTAGGGGGGAGGGGTTTCTCACCCCTCCACTTT	CASSLGGRGFSPLHF
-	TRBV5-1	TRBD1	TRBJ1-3	TGCGCCAGCAGCCCCGGACAGGGTGGAAACACCATATATTTT	CASSPGQGGNTIYF
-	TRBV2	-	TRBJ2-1	TGTGCCAGCAGTGAAAATTCTAATGAGCAGTTCTTC	CASSENSNEQFF
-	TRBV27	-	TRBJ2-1	TGTGCCAGCAGTTGGGGGCTAGCTCGACATGAGCAGTTCTTC	CASSWGLARHEQFF
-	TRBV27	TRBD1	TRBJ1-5	TGTGCCACCCGAAACTCCGGGACAGGGGAACAGCCCCAGCATTTT	CATRNSGTGEQPQHF
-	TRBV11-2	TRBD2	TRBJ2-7	TGTGCCAGCAGCCCCCCCCGGGAGGGCCTTTTTGAGCAGTACTTC	CASSPPREGLFEQYF
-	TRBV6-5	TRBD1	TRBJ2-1	TGTGCCAGCAGTACCGGACAGGGCTCCAATGAGCAGTTCTTC	CASSTGQGSNEQFF
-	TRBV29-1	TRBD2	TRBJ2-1	TGCAGCGTAAGACTAGCGGGAGGATTAGGCAATGAGCAGTTCTTC	CSVRLAGGLGNEQFF
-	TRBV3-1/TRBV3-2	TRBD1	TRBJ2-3	TGTGCCAGCAGCCCCCGACAGGGTCCTTGGCAGTATTTT	CASSPRQGPWQYF
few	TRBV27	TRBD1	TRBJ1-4	TGTGCCAGCAGTCGAGATAGACAGGGACGCGAAAAACTGTTTTTT	CASSRDRQGREKLFF
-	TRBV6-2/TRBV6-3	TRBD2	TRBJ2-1	TGTGCCAGCAGTTACTCCGTCCGGACTAGCGGGAGCGGTGAGCAGTTCTTC	CASSYSVRTSGSGEQFF
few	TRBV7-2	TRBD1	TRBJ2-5	TGTGCCAGCAGCTTACGCCGGGACAGAAGAGAGACCCAGTACTTC	CASSLRRDRRETQYF
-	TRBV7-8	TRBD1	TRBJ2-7	TGTGCCAGCAGCTCCACGAAGACAGGGATTTCTTACGAGCAGTACTTC	CASSSTKTGISYEQYF
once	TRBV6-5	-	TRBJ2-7	TGTGCCAGCAAAGTTCACTGGAGGACCTACGAGCAGTACTTC	CASKVHWRTYEQYF
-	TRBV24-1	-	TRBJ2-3	TGTGCCACCAGTGGAGGGAGCACAGATACGCAGTATTTT	CATSGGSTDTQYF
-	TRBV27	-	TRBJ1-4	TGTGCCAGCAGTTGGCGAGCGGGGGCAACTAATGAAAAACTGTTTTTT	CASSWRAGATNEKLFF
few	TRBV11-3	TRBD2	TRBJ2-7	TGTGCCAGCAGCCCAGGGACTAGCGGTAACTACGAGCAGTACTTC	CASSPGTSGNYEQYF
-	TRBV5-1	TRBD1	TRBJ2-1	TGCGCCAGCAGCGGAGGACAGGGGTCCTACAATGAGCAGTTCTTC	CASSGGQGSYNEQFF
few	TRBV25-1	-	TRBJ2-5	TGTGCCAGTACAGGGAAAGAGACCCAGTACTTC	CASTGKETQYF
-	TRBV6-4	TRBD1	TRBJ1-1	TGTGCCAGCGCCCGGGACAGAAACACTGAAGCTTTCTTT	CASARDRNTEAFF